The present T cell receptor beta chain was sequenced within a study of a mutant IDH1 vaccine in newly diagnosed glioma. For the study at large: Before enrollment, patients got radiotherapy alone, temozolomide alone, or mostly the combination. Regarding the study as a whole: Changes in top peripheral clonotypes did not appear linked to pseudoprogression.

In regard to this clone: No antigen is known for it.

Some clones are missing from TCRdb's copy, which holds only in-frame ones; the method was immunoSEQ multiplex PCR. In the table there are 25,000 to 40,000 clones, 70% to 85% of which are singletons. Noted time point: week 35, safety follow-up. One vaccine dose held 300 ug of mutant IDH1 20-mer peptide and came with topical imiquimod. Patients, over weeks 1, 3, 5, 7, 11, 15, 19 and 23, received a total of eight vaccinations. The sequenced sample was PBMCs, obtained from a glioma patient whose treatment included an IDH1 peptide vaccine. The receptor's source is a man aged 30 to 39 with glioma.

In nucleotides, the CDR3 is TGTGCCAGCTCACCCCAGGGGCGGCAGCCCCAGCATTTT. It translates to CASSPQGRQPQHF. The chain uses TRBV18 and TRBJ1-5, with D maybe TRBD1 (6 bases). The CDR3 is 13 residues long. CDR1 is KGHSH, CDR2 LQKENI, per germline. V was trimmed by 3 bases and J by 7 bases, leaving 10 bases between them.